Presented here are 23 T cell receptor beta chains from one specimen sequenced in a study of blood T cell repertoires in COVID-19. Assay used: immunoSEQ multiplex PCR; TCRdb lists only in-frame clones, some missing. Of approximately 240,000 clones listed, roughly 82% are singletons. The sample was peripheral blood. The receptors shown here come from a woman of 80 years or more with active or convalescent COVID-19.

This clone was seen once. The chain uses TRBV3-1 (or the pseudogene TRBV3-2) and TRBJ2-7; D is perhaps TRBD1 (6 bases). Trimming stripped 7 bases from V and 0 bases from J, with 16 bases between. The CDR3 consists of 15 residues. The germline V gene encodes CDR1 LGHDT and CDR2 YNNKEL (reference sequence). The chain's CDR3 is CASTRELDSSYEQYF. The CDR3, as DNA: TGTGCCAGCACCAGGGAGTTGGACAGCTCCTACGAGCAGTACTTC.

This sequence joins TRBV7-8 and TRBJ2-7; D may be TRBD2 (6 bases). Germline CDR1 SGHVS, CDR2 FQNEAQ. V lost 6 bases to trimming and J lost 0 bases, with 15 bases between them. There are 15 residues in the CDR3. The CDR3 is CASSTGTVSSYEQYF. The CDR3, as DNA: TGTGCCAGCAGTACCGGGACTGTCAGCTCCTACGAGCAGTACTTC.

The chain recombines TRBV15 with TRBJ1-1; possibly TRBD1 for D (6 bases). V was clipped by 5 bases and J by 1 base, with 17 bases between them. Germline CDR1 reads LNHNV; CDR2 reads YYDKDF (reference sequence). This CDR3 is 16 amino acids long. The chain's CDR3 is CATSPRVGAENTEAFF. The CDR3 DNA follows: TGTGCCACCAGCCCCAGGGTGGGGGCTGAGAACACTGAAGCTTTCTTT.

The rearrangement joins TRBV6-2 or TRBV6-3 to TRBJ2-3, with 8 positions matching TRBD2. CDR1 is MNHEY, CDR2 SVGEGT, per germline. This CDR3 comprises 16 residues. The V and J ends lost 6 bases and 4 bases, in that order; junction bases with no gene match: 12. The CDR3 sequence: CASSPTSGKGADTQYF. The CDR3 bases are TGTGCCAGCAGCCCTACTAGCGGCAAAGGGGCAGATACGCAGTATTTT.

The CDR3 bases are TGTGCCAGCAGCCGTTCTCAGGGATCCTATGGCTACACCTTC. Residues: CASSRSQGSYGYTF. The chain is built from TRBV6-5 and TRBJ1-2; weak D call: TRBD1 (5 bases). CDR1 and CDR2 (germline): MNHEY, SVGAGI. This CDR3 has 14 residues. V dropped 6 bases and J dropped 4 bases, with 15 bases sitting between them.

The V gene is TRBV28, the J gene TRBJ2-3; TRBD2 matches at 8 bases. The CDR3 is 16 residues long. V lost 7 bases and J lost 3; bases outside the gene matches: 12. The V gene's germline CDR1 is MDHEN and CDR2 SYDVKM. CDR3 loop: CASTPSTERGTDTQYF. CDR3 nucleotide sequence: TGTGCCAGCACCCCGAGTACGGAGCGGGGGACAGATACGCAGTATTTT.

The CDR3 DNA follows: TGTGCCAGCAGCCCCACGCGGGGATCGGGTGGGCAGTACTTC. Amino acids: CASSPTRGSGGQYF. This chain joins TRBV5-8 and TRBJ2-5; D perhaps matches TRBD2 (6 bases). This CDR3 is 14 amino acids long. V was trimmed by 4 bases and J by 11 bases, leaving 21 bases between them. Germline V gene sequence: CDR1 SGHTS, CDR2 YDEGEE.

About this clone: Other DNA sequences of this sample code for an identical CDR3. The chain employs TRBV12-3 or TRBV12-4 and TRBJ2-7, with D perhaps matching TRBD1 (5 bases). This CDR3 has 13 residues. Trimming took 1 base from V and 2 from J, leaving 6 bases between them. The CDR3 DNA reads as TGTGCCAGCAGTTTAGGACAGACCTACGAGCAGTACTTC. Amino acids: CASSLGQTYEQYF.

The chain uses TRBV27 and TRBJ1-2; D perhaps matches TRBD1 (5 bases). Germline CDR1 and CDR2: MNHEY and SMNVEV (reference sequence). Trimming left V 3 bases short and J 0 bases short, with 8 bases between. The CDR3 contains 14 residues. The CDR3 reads CASSFTGPNYGYTF. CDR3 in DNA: TGTGCCAGCAGTTTTACAGGTCCTAACTATGGCTACACCTTC.

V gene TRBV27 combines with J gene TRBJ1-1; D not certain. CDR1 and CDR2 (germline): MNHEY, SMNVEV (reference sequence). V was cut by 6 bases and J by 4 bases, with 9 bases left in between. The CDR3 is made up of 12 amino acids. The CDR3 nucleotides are TGTGCCAGCAGCCCTTCCCCCACTGAAGCTTTCTTT. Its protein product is CASSPSPTEAFF.

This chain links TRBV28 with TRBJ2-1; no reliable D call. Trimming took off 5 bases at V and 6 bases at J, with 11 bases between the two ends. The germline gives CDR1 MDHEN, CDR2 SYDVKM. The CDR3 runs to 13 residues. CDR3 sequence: CASSRVWSNEQFF. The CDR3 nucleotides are TGTGCCAGCAGTCGGGTTTGGTCCAATGAGCAGTTCTTC.

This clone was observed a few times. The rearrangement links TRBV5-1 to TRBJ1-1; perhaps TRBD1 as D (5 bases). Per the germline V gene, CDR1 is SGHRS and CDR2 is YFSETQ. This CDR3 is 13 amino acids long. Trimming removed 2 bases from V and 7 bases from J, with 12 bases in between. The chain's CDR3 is CASSFTQVDEAFF. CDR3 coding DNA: TGCGCCAGCAGCTTCACACAGGTCGATGAAGCTTTCTTT.

Here the CDR3 DNA reads TGTGCCAGCTCACCAGGGAGACCTCACTCTGGAAACACCATATATTTT. Its translation: CASSPGRPHSGNTIYF. This rearrangement joins TRBV18 to TRBJ1-3; no firm D call. V shed 2 bases and J shed 0 bases, with 11 bases lying between them. CDR1 is KGHSH, CDR2 LQKENI, per germline. CDR3 length equals 16 residues.

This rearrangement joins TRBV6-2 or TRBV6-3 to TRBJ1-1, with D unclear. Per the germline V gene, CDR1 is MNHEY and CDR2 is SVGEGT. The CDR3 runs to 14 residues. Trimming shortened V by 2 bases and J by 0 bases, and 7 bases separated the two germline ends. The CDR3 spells CASSYSQVNTEAFF. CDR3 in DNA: TGTGCCAGCAGTTACAGTCAGGTGAACACTGAAGCTTTCTTT.

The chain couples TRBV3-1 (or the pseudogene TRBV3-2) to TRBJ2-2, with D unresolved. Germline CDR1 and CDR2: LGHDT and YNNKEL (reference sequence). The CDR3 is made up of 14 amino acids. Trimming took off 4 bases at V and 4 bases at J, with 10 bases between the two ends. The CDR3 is CASSPGGPTGELFF. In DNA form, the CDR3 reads TGTGCCAGCAGCCCCGGCGGCCCCACCGGGGAGCTGTTTTTT.

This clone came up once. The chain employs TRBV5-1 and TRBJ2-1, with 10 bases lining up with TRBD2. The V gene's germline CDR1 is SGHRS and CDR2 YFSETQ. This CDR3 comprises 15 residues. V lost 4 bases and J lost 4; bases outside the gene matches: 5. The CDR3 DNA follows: TGCGCCAGCAGCCTGGGACTAGCGCATTACAATGAGCAGTTCTTC. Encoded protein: CASSLGLAHYNEQFF.

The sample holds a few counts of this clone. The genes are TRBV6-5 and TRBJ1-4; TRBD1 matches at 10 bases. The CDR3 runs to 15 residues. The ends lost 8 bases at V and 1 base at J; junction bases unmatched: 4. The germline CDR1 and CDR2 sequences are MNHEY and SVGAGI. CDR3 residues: CASRTGGGTNEKLFF. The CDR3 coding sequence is TGTGCCAGCCGGACAGGGGGGGGAACTAATGAAAAACTGTTTTTT.

This CDR3 reads CATSRGHHLQGEQFF. The CDR3 DNA is TGTGCCACAAGCCGGGGACACCACCTTCAGGGTGAGCAGTTCTTC. The chain employs TRBV19 and TRBJ2-1; weak D call: TRBD1 (6 bases). Trimming removed 10 bases from V and 9 bases from J, with 25 bases in between. The CDR3 totals 15 residues. The germline V gene has CDR1 LNHDA and CDR2 SQIVND (reference sequence).

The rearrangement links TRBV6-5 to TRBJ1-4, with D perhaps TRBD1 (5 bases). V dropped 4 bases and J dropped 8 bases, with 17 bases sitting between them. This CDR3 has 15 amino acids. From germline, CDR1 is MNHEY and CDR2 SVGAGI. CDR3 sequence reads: CASSFLGTRREKLFF. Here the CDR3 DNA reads TGTGCCAGCAGTTTTTTGGGGACTCGGCGCGAAAAACTGTTTTTT.

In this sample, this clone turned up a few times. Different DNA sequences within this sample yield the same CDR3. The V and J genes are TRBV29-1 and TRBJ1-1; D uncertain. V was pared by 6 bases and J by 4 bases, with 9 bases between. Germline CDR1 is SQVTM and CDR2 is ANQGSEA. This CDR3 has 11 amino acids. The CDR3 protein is CSVSGGTEAFF. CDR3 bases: TGCAGCGTCTCCGGCGGCACTGAAGCTTTCTTT.

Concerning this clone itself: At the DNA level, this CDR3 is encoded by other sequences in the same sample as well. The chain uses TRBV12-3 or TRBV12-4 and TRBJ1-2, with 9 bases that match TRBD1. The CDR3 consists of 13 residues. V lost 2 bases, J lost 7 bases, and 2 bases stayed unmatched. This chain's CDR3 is CASSLTTGGGYTF. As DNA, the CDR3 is TGTGCCAGCAGTTTAACGACAGGGGGTGGCTACACCTTC.

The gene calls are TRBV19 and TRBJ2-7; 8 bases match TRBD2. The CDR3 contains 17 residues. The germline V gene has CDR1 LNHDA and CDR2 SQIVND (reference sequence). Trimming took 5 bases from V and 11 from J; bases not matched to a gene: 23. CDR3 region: CASSASWASGLIPTEYF. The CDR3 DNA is TGTGCCAGTAGTGCCTCATGGGCTAGCGGGTTGATTCCGACGGAGTACTTC.

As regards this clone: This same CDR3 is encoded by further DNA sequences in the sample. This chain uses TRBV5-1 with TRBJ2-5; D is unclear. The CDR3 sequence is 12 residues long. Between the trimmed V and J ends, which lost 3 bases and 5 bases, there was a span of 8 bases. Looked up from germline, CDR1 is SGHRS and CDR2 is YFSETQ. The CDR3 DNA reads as TGCGCCAGCAGCTCGACTGGGGAGACCCAGTACTTC. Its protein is CASSSTGETQYF.